This T cell receptor (beta chain) appears in the sequencing data of a study of T cell changes during pregnancy in multiple sclerosis. J gave up 4 bases and V 6 bases, and 8 bases lay outside the gene matches. The germline V gene has CDR1 SGHVS and CDR2 FQNEAQ. The CDR3 totals 14 residues. Using immunoSEQ multiplex PCR, the repertoire was profiled, and TCRdb retains in-frame clones only, with some absent. The sample includes under 70,000 clones, 90% to 95% of them seen just once. This chain connects TRBV7-8 to TRBJ1-1; 7 bases are a match to TRBD1. This clonotype originated in a female donor in good health, enrolled as a control in a pregnancy study. This sample comprised peripheral blood, obtained in the third trimester of pregnancy. This CDR3 reads CASRPRDSITEAFF. The DNA of the CDR3 is TGTGCCAGCAGGCCCCGGGACAGTATCACTGAAGCTTTCTTT. Based on the CDR3 plus reference TRBV7-8 and TRBJ1-1, the full variable domain is GAGVSQSPRYKVAKRGQDVALRCDPISGHVSLFWYQQALGQGPEFLTYFQNEAQLDKSGLPSDRFFAERPEGSVSTLKIQRTQQEDSAVYLCASRPRDSITEAFFGQGTRLTVV.